Described below is a single TCR beta chain sequence and its context. Its antigen is currently not known. At one of its ends the junction is not consistent with the germline gene, which may arise from a read error. This record belongs to a study of blood T cell repertoires in COVID-19 (dated by TCRdb to 2020 to 2022). In terms of the full investigation: Collaborator samples came from the United States, Italy and Spain and covered acute and convalescent phases of COVID-19. The material from the prospective study consisted of cDNA or gDNA derived from T cells, B-cell-depleted T cells, or PBMCs. The dataset comprised deeply sampled blood TCRbeta repertoires from subjects exposed to, actively infected with, or recovered from COVID-19. A freely available public database, intended as a resource for researchers studying the immune response to SARS-CoV-2, is where the repertoires were released. The samples were drawn from two sources: the first 160 participants of the ongoing ImmuneRACE study, and 1,200 or so subjects contributed by 6 global collaborators. Nearly every sample came with metadata listing a de-identified subject ID, COVID-19 status, age in years and sex. Where available, HLA class I and class II types were taken from metadata supplied by the sample provider and were not determined by assay-based typing. The paper's findings and limits, for the study overall: The quantity of clinical and demographic metadata differed by source and by participant and was supplied without curation.

TCRbeta CDR3 regions were amplified from genomic DNA by means of the immunoSEQ Assay, a bias-controlled multiplex PCR. The authors' pipeline ran thus. Within the assay, amplification of reference gene primers was used to estimate how many nucleated cells each sample contained. Sequence reads were collapsed and filtered to measure the absolute abundance of every unique TCRbeta CDR3 rearrangement. For each sample, productive Simpson clonality was calculated as the square root of Simpson's diversity index across productive rearrangements. TCRdb carries this immuneACCESS record with in-frame sequences only. Its versions omit some clonotypes, under half of them owing to an unresolved V gene in the studies checked, with the rest unexplained. V and J calls plus clone size are reproduced from that table; the DNA served to infer D and trimming. For this sample the table gives under 300,000 clones, of which 86% were detected only once. The ten largest account for less than 4% of the sample.

The collaborating institutions used their own protocols to collect whole blood in K2EDTA tubes. Collaborator samples were shipped for TCRbeta analysis as frozen whole blood, isolated PBMCs, or DNA extracted from either sample type. What was sequenced was peripheral blood. The TCR was taken from a man between 18 and 29 years old with active or convalescent COVID-19.

The CDR3 region has the sequence CASREDSQPQHF. In nucleotides, the sequence is TGTGCCAGCAGGGAAGACTCCCAGCCCCAGCATTTT. The rearranged chain carries TRBV2 and TRBJ1-5; a confident D gene designation cannot be given. The CDR3 has 12 amino acids, counting the end cysteine and phenylalanine. The only DNA kept is the CDR3, 36 bases in frame from the first base. Sequences SNHLY (CDR1) and FYNNEI (CDR2) are obtained from the germline V gene.